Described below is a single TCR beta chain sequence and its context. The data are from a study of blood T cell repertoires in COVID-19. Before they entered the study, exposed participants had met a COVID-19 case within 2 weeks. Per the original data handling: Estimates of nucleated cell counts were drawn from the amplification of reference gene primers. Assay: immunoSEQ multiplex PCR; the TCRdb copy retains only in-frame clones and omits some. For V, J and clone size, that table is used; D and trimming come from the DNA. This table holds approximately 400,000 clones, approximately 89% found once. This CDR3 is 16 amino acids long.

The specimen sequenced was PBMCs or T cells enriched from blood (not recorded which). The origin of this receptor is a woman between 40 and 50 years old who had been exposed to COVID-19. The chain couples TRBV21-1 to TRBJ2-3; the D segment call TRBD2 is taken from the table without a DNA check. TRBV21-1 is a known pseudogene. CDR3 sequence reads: CASSPTSGESTDTQYF. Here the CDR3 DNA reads TGTGCCAGCAGTCCGACTAGCGGGGAGAGCACAGATACGCAGTATTTT.